The clone carrying this TCR beta chain has a handful of counts. In the original workflow: By means of reference gene primer amplification, nucleated cell counts were estimated. Sequencing was performed with immunoSEQ multiplex PCR; in TCRdb, only in-frame clones are kept and a portion is missing. That table furnishes V, J and clone size, whereas the DNA furnished D and trimming. The sample carries some 150,000 clones, around four fifths recorded once. These data are taken from a study of blood T cell repertoires in COVID-19. V shed 8 bases and J 9 bases; nucleotides not matched to a gene: 12. The CDR3 sequence is 15 residues long. Germline CDR1 reads SEHNR; CDR2 reads FQNEAQ (reference sequence).

The sequenced sample was PBMCs or T cells enriched from blood (not recorded which). This clonotype was sampled from a woman in her 50s who had recovered from COVID-19. The chain is built from TRBV7-9 and TRBJ1-6; TRBD1 aligns across 8 bases. CDR3 sequence: CASSQSDRVFSPLHF. For the CDR3, the DNA is TGTGCCAGCTCACAATCGGACAGGGTCTTTTCACCCCTCCACTTT.